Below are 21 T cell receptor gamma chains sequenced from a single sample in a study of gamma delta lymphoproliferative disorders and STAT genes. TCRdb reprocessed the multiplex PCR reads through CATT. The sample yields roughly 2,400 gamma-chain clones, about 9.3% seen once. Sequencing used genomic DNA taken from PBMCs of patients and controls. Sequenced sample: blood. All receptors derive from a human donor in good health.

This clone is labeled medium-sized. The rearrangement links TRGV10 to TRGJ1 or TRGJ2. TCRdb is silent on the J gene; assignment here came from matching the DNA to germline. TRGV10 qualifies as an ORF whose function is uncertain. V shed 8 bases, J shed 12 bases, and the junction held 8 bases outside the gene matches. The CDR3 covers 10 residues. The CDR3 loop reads CAAWDSRKLF. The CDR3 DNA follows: TGTGCTGCGTGGGATTCGAGGAAACTCTTT.

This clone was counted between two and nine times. The CDR3 DNA reads as TGTGCCACCTGGGACGGGCCGTGGTATGGTTGGTTCAAGATATTT. Translated, it gives CATWDGPWYGWFKIF. The chain recombines TRGV2 with TRGJP1. TCRdb is silent on the J gene; assignment here came from matching the DNA to germline. The CDR3 runs to 15 residues. V dropped 0 bases and J dropped 7; count of bases not matched to a gene: 8. Germline loops: CDR1 EGSNGY, CDR2 YDSYNSKV.

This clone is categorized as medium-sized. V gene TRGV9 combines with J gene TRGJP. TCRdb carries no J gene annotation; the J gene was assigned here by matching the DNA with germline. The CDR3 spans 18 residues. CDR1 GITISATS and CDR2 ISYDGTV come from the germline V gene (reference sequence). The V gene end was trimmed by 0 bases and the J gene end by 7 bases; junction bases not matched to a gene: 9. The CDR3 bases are TGTGCCTTGTGGGAGGTGCATTCTGGTGAGTTGGGCAAAAAAATCAAGGTATTT. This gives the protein CALWEVHSGELGKKIKVF.

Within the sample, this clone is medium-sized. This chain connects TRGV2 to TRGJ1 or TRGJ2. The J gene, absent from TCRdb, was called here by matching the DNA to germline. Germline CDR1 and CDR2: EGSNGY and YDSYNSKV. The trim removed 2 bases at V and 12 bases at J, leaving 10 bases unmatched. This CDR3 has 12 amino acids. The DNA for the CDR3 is TGTGCCACCTGGGACGAGCACGGAGGGAAACTCTTT. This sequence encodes CATWDEHGGKLF.

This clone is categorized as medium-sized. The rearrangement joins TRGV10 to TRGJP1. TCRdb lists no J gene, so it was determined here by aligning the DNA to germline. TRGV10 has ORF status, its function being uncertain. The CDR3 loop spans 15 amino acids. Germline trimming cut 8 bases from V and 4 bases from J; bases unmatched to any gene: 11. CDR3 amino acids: CAAWDRFNTGWFKIF. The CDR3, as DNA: TGTGCTGCGTGGGATCGCTTTAACACTGGTTGGTTCAAGATATTT.

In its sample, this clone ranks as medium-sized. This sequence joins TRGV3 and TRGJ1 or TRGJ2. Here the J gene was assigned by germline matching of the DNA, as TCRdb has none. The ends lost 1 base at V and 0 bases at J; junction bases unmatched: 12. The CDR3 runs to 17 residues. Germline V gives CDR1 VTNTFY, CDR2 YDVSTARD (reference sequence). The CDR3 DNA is TGTGCCACCTGGGACAGTGAAACGGGGATGAATTATTATAAGAAACTCTTT. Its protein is CATWDSETGMNYYKKLF.

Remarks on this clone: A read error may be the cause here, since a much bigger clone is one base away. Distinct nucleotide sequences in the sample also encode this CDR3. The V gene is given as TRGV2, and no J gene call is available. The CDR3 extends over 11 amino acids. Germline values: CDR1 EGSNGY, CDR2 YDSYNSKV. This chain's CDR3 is CATWDGRGKLF. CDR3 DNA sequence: TGTGCCACCTGGGACGGGCGGGGGAAGCTCTTT.

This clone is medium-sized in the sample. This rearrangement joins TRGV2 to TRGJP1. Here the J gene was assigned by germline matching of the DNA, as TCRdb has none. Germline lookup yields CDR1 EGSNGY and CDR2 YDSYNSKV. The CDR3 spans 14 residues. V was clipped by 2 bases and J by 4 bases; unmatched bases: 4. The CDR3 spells CATWDAFTGWFKIF. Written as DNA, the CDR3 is TGTGCCACCTGGGACGCTTTCACTGGTTGGTTCAAGATATTT.

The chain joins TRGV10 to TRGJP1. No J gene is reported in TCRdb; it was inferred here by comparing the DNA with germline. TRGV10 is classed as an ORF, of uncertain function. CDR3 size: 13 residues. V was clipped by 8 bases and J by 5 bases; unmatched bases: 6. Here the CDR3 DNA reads TGTGCTGCGTGGGGCGTAACTGGTTGGTTCAAGATATTT. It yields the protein CAAWGVTGWFKIF.

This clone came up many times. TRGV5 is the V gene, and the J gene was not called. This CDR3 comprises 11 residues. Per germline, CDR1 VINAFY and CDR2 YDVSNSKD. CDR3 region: CATWDRPGELF. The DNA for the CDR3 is TGTGCCACCTGGGACAGGCCGGGGGAACTCTTT.

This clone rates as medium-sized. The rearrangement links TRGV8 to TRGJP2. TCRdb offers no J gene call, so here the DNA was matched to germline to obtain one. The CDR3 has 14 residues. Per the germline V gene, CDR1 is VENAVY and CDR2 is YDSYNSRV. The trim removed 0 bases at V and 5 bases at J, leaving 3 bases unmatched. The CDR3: CATWDRLSDWIKTF. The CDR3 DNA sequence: TGTGCCACCTGGGATAGGCTGAGTGATTGGATCAAGACGTTT.

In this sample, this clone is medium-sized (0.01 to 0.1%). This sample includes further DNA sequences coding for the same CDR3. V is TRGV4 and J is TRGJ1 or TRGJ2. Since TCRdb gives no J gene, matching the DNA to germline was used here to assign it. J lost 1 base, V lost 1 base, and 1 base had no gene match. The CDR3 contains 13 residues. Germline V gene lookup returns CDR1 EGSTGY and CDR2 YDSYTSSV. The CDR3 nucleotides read TGTGCCACCTGGGATGGAAATTATTATAAGAAACTCTTT. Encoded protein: CATWDGNYYKKLF.

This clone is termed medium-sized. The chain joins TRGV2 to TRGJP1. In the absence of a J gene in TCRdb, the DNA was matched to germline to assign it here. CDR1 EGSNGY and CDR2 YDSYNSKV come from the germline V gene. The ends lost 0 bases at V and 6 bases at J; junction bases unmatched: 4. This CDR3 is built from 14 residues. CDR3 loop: CATWDGLSGWFKIF. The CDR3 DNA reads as TGTGCCACCTGGGACGGGCTGTCTGGTTGGTTCAAGATATTT.

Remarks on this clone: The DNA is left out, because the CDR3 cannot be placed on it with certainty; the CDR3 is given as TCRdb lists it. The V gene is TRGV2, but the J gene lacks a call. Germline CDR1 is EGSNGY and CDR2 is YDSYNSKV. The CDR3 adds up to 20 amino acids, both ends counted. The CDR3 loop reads CATWDGLPIIRNSLAVEQHF.

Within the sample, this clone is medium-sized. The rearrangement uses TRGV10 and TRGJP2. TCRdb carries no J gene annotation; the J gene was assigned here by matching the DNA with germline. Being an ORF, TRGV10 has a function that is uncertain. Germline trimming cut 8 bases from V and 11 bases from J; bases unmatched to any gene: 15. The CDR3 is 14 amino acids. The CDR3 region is CAAWDYVDGWIKTF. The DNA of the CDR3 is TGTGCTGCGTGGGATTATGTGGATGGATGGATCAAGACGTTT.

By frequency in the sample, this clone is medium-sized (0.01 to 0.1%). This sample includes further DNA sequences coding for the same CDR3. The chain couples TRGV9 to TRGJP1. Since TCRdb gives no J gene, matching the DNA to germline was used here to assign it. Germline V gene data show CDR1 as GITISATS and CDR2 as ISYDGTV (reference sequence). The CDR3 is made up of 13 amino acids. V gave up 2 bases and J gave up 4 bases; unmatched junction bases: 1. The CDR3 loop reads CALWEGTGWFKIF. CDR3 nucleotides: TGTGCCTTGTGGGAGGGCACTGGTTGGTTCAAGATATTT.

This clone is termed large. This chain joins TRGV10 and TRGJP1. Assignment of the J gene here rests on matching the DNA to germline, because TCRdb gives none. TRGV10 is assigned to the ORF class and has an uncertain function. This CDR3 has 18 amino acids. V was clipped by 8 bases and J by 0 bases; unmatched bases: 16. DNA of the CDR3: TGTGCTGCGTGGGATTCCCCCGCGTCATATACCACTGGTTGGTTCAAGATATTT. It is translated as CAAWDSPASYTTGWFKIF.

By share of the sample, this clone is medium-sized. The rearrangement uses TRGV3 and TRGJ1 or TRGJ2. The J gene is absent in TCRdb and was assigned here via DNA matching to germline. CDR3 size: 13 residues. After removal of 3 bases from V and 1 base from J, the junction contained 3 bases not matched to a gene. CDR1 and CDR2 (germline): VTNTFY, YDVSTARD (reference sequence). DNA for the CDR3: TGTGCCACCTGGGACTTTAATTATTATAAGAAACTCTTT. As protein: CATWDFNYYKKLF.

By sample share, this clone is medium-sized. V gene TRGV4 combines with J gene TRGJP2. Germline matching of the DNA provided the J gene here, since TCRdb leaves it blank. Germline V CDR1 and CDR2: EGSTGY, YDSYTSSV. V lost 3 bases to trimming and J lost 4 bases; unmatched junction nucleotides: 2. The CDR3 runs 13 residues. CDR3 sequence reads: CATWDYSDWIKTF. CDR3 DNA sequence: TGTGCCACCTGGGATTATAGTGATTGGATCAAGACGTTT.

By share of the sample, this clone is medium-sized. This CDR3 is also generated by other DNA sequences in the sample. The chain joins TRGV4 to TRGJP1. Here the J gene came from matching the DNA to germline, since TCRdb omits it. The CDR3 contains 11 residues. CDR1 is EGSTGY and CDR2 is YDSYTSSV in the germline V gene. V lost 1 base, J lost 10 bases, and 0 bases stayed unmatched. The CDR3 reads CATWDGWFKIF. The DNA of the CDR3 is TGTGCCACCTGGGATGGTTGGTTCAAGATATTT.

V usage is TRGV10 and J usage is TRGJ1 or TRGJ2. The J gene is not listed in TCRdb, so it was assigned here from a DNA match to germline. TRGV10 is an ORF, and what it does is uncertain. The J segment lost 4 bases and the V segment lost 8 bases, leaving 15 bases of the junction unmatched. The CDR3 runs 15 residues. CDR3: CAAWAPGPTYYKKLF. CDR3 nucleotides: TGTGCTGCGTGGGCCCCCGGACCCACATATTATAAGAAACTCTTT.